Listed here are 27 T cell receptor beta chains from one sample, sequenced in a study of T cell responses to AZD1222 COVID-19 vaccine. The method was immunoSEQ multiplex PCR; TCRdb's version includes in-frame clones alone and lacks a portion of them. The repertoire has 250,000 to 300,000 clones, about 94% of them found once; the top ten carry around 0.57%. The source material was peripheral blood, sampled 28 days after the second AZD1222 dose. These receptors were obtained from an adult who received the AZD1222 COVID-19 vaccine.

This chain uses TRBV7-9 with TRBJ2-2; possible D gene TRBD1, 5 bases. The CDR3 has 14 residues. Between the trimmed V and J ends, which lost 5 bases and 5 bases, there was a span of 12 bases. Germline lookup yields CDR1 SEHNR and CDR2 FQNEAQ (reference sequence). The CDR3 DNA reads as TGTGCCAGCAGCATCTCCTCAGGGACCGGGGAGCTGTTTTTT. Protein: CASSISSGTGELFF.

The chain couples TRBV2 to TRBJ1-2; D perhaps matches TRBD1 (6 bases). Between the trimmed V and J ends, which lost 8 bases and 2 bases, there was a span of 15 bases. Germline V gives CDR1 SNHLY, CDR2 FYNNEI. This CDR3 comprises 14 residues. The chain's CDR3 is CASDSQGGNYGYTF. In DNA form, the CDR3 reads TGTGCCAGCGACTCCCAAGGGGGGAACTATGGCTACACCTTC.

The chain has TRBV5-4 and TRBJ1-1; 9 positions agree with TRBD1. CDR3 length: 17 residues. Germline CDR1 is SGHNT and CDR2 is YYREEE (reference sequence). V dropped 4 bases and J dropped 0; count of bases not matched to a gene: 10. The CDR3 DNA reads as TGTGCCAGCAGCCTGCTCTACAGGGGGCGGATGAACACTGAAGCTTTCTTT. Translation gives CASSLLYRGRMNTEAFF. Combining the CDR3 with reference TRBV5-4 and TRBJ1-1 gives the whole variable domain ETGVTQSPTHLIKTRGQQVTLRCSSQSGHNTVSWYQQALGQGPQFIFQYYREEENGRGNFPPRFSGLQFPNYSSELNVNALELDDSALYLCASSLLYRGRMNTEAFFGQGTRLTVV.

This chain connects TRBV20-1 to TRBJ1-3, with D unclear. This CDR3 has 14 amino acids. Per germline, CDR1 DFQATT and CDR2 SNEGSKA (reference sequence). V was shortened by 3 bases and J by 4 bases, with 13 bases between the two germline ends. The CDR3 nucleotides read TGCAGTGCTAGTTTTAGAGGGCACGGAAACACCATATATTTT. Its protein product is CSASFRGHGNTIYF.

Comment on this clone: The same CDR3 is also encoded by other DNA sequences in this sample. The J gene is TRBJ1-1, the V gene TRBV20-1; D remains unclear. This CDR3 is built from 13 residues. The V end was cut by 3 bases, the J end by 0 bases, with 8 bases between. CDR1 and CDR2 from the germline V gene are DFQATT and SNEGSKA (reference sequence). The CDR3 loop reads CSASRAVNTEAFF. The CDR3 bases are TGCAGTGCTAGTAGGGCCGTGAACACTGAAGCTTTCTTT.

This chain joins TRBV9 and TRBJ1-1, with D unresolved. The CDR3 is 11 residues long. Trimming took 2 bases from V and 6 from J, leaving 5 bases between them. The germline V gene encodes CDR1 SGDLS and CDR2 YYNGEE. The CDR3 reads CASSVGAEAFF. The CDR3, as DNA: TGTGCCAGCAGCGTGGGAGCTGAAGCTTTCTTT.

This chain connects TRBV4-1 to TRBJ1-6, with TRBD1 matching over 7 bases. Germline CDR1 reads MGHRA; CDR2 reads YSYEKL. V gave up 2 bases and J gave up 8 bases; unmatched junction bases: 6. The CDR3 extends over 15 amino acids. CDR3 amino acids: CASSQPGQAYSPLHF. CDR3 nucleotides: TGCGCCAGCAGCCAACCCGGACAGGCCTATTCACCCCTCCACTTT.

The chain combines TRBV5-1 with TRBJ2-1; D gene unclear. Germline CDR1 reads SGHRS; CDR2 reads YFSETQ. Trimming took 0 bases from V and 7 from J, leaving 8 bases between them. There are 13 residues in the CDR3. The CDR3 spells CASSLGTGNEQFF. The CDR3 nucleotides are TGCGCCAGCAGCTTGGGGACCGGGAATGAGCAGTTCTTC.

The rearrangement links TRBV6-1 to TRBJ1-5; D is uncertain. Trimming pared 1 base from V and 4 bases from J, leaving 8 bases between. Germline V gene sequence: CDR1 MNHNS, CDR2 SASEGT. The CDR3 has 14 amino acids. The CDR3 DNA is TGTGCCAGCAGTGAAGGGTGGGGAAATCAGCCCCAGCATTTT. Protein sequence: CASSEGWGNQPQHF.

CDR3 sequence reads: CASSSTGTGVSPLHF. CDR3 in DNA: TGTGCCAGCAGCTCTACCGGGACAGGGGTATCACCCCTCCACTTT. The chain carries TRBV13 and TRBJ1-6; 10 bases agree with TRBD1. The CDR3 loop spans 15 amino acids. Germline CDR1 PRHDT, CDR2 FYEKMQ (reference sequence). The V segment lost 4 bases and the J segment 10 bases; nucleotides outside the gene matches: 7.

The CDR3 spells CASRQPNYGYTF. The DNA of the CDR3 is TGTGCCAGCCGCCAGCCTAACTATGGCTACACCTTC. This chain connects TRBV28 to TRBJ1-2, with D hard to call. V was trimmed by 8 bases and J by 0 bases, leaving 7 bases between them. CDR3 size: 12 residues. Germline V gives CDR1 MDHEN, CDR2 SYDVKM.

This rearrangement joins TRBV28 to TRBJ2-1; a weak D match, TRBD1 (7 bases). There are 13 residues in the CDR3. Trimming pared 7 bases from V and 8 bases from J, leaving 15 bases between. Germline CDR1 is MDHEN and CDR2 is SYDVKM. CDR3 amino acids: CASTLTGRHEQFF. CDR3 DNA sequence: TGTGCCAGCACCCTGACAGGGAGGCATGAGCAGTTCTTC.

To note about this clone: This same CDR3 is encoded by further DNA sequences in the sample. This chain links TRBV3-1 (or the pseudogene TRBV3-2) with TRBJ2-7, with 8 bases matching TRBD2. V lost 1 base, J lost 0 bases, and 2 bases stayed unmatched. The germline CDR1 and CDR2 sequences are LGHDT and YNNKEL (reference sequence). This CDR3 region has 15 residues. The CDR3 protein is CASSQVAGGSYEQYF. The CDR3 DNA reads TGTGCCAGCAGCCAAGTGGCGGGAGGCTCCTACGAGCAGTACTTC.

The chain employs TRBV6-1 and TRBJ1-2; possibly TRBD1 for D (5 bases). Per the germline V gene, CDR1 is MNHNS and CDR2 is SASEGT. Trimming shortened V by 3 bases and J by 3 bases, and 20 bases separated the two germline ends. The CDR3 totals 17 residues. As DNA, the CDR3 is TGTGCCAGCAGTGATAGCGACAGAAGGGTGAGGGACTATGGCTACACCTTC. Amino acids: CASSDSDRRVRDYGYTF.

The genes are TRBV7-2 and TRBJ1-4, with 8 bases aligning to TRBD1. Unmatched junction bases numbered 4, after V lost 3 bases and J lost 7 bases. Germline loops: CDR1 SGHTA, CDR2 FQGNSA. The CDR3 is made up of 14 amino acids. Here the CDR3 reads CASSFQGAGEKLFF. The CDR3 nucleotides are TGTGCCAGCAGCTTCCAGGGGGCAGGTGAAAAACTGTTTTTT.

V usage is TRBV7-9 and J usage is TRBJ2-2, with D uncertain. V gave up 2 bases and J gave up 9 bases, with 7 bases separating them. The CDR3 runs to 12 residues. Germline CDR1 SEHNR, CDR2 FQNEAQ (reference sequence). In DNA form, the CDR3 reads TGTGCCAGCAGCTTACTGGGGAGGGAGCTGTTTTTT. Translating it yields CASSLLGRELFF.

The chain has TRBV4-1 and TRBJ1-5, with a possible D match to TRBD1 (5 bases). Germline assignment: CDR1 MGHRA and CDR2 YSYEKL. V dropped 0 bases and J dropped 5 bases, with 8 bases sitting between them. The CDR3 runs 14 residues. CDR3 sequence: CASSQEGGDQPQHF. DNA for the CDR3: TGCGCCAGCAGCCAAGAGGGAGGGGATCAGCCCCAGCATTTT.

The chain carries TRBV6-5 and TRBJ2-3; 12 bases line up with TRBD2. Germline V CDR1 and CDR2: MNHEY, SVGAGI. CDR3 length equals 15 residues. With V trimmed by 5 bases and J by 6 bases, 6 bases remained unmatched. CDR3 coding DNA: TGTGCCAGCAGTCTAGCGGGAGGGCCAGGGGATACGCAGTATTTT. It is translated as CASSLAGGPGDTQYF.

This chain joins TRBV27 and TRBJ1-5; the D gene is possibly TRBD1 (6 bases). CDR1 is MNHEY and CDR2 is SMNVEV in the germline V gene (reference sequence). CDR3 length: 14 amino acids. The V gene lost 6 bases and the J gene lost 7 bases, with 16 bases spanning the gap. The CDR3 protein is CASSRSGGGQPQHF. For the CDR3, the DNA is TGTGCCAGCAGCCGAAGTGGGGGCGGGCAGCCCCAGCATTTT.

DNA for the CDR3: TGCAGTGCTAGAGATCGGCCGGCCCTCCACTTT. Protein: CSARDRPALHF. The chain links TRBV20-1 to TRBJ1-6; D gene unclear. The V gene's germline CDR1 is DFQATT and CDR2 SNEGSKA (reference sequence). The CDR3 totals 11 residues. Trimming shortened V by 0 bases and J by 14 bases, and 8 bases separated the two germline ends.

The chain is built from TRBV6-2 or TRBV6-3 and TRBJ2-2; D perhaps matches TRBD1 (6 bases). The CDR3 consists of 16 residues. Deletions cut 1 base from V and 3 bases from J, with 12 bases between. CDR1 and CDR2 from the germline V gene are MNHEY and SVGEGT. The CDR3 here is CASSYWKGVDTGELFF. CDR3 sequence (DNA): TGTGCCAGCAGTTACTGGAAGGGGGTGGACACCGGGGAGCTGTTTTTT.

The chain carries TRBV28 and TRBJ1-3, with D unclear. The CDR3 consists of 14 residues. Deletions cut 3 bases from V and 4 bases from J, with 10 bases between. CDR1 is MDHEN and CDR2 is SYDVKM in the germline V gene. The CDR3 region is CASSFKGDGNTIYF. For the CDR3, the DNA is TGTGCCAGCAGTTTTAAGGGTGACGGAAACACCATATATTTT.

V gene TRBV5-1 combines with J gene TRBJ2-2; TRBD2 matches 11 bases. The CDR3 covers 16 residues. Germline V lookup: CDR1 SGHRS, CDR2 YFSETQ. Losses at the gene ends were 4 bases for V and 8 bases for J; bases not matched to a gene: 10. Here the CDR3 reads CASSPRLAGKTGELFF. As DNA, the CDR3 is TGCGCCAGCAGCCCCCGACTAGCGGGGAAGACGGGGGAGCTGTTTTTT.

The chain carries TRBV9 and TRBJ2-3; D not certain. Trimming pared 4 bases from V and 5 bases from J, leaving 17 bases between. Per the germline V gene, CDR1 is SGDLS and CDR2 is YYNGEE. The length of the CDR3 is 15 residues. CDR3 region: CASSSTISRGDTQYF. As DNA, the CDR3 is TGTGCCAGCAGCTCTACTATAAGCAGAGGAGATACGCAGTATTTT.

The CDR3 sequence is CASDETGFYEQYF. CDR3 nucleotide sequence: TGTGCCTCAGACGAGACAGGGTTCTACGAGCAGTACTTC. The chain employs TRBV5-8 and TRBJ2-7; TRBD1 agrees at 7 bases. This CDR3 is built from 13 residues. V lost 10 bases to trimming and J lost 3 bases; unmatched junction nucleotides: 10. Germline V CDR1 and CDR2: SGHTS, YDEGEE.

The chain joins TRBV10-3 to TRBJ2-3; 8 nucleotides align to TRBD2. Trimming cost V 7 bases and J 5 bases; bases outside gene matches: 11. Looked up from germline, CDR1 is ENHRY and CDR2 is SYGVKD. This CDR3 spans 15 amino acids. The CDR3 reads CAIKPAGGSRDTQYF. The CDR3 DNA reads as TGTGCCATCAAACCCGCGGGGGGCTCAAGAGATACGCAGTATTTT.

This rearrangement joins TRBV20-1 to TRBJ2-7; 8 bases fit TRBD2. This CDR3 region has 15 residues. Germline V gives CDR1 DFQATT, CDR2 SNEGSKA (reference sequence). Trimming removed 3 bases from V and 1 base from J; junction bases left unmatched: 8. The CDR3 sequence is CSASGGLAGSYEQYF. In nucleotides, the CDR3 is TGCAGTGCTAGTGGGGGGCTAGCGGGTTCCTACGAGCAGTACTTC.